This T cell receptor beta chain derives from a study of blood T cell repertoires in COVID-19. Study as a whole: Some COVID-19 samples were acute and others convalescent; all came from the United States, Italy and Spain. T cells, B-cell-depleted T cells, or PBMCs provided the cDNA or gDNA that served as material.

Original analysis: Reference gene primers were amplified, and this amplification served to estimate nucleated cell counts. Sequenced by immunoSEQ multiplex PCR; TCRdb stores in-frame clones only, minus some. V and J calls and clone size are those listed in that table; D and trimming were worked out from the DNA. The sample lists hundreds of thousands of clones, 81% occurring once. V lost 6 bases and J lost 5, with 20 bases in between. The CDR3 consists of 15 residues. CDR1 MNHNY and CDR2 SVGAGI come from the germline V gene (reference sequence). Seattle's cohort entered during active infection and was followed longitudinally.

The sample was peripheral blood. The J gene is TRBJ2-7, the V gene TRBV6-6; TRBD2 is a possible D gene (7 bases). The sequence was collected from a woman of 80 years or more with COVID-19, enrolled during active disease. CDR3: CASRRGDYQRDEQYF. The CDR3, as DNA: TGTGCCAGCAGAAGGGGGGACTACCAAAGGGACGAGCAGTACTTC.